This T cell receptor (beta chain) stems from a study of beta chain features in type 1 diabetes (dated by TCRdb to the late 2010s). Looking at the study overall: Mean age, gender distribution, total cell number and subset yield were not different between patients and healthy donors. Regulatory and stem cell-like memory subsets were obtained from only 8 patients and about eight healthy donors, while naive and central memory subsets were obtained from all 30 or so donors. Across all samples, around 99 million sorted cells were examined, and cell number per subset correlated strongly with RNA yield. In the study, TCRB repertoires of sorted circulating CD4+ T cell subsets from recently diagnosed type 1 diabetes patients were compared with those of matched healthy donors. The full study reports these points: Sequencing cDNA rather than genomic DNA could over-represent highly expressing activated cells, although activation and CD3 levels did not differ between groups. Naive, central memory and regulatory TCRB repertoires appeared more similar among patients than among healthy donors. PCR might favor shorter templates, but patient and control samples were amplified and corrected together, so any skew would affect both groups equally. Because the HLA sub-analyses included only small numbers of individuals, any influence of HLA type on TCRB rearrangement was left unresolved. A moderate but significant shortening of TCRB CDR3 length was observed in type 1 diabetes patients in all four CD4+ subsets. At VDJ recombination sites, patients with type 1 diabetes made fewer insertions and deleted more nucleotides, a pattern implying thymic rearrangement abnormalities.

The CDR1 and CDR2 encoded by the germline V gene are MNHEY and SVGAGI. Here V drops 5 bases and J drops 1 base, and the junction holds 3 bases not matched to any gene. The CDR3 measures 15 amino acids from cysteine to phenylalanine. The retained sequence is limited to the CDR3, 45 bases, with the frame set at the first base. Each donor gave one peripheral blood draw, roughly 0.12 L on average, collected into heparinised tubes. A BD FACSAria II was used to sort naive, central memory, regulatory and stem cell-like memory CD4+ T cells with a panel that included CD45RO, CCR7, CD25, CD127, CD95 and CD27. Purity was above 95% for every sorted population. Right away, PBMCs were isolated by Lymphoprep density gradient centrifugation and were stained directly, with no culture step. Samples were stained and sorted in pairs, with one healthy donor and one patient per experiment, so that batch effects were minimized.

Turning to this clone: The clone's antigen remains unknown. Base qualities are missing; no much larger clone stands one base away.

The entire amount of isolated RNA was reverse transcribed using the High Capacity cDNA Reverse Transcription Kit, so the sequenced TCRB transcripts were expressed ones. Deep immunoSEQ sequencing was applied to naive, central memory and regulatory T cell samples, giving an average of around 3.4 million total reads per sample. Sorted cells were lysed in RLT buffer and RNA was extracted with DNase-treated RNeasy Micro or Mini kits, depending on cell number. Each cell subset was processed separately to prevent cross-contamination, with patient and healthy donor samples processed together. The immunoSEQ multiplex PCR was used to amplify TCRB sequences from cDNA, yielding 87-bp fragments that span the CDR3 region. Amplicons were sequenced on the Illumina HiSeq platform. The authors processed their data as follows. Synthetic template baselines were used to correct PCR bias computationally, reads within Hamming distance 2 were collapsed, and singletons that could not be merged were discarded. Reads were aligned against IMGT so that V, D and J genes, CDR3 length and insertions or deletions at six rearrangement sites could be assigned. Clonotype counts were normalized to sorted cell number within each subset before computing true diversity and Gini coefficients with the tcR R package. Repertoire sharing was quantified using the overlap coefficient calculated on TCRB nucleotide sequences. Out-of-frame TCRB sequences from naive cells were analyzed to stand in for the pre-selection repertoire. Entries here come from immuneACCESS through TCRdb and include only in-frame sequences with V and J called. Some clones fail to appear in such tables; in the studies checked, an unresolved V gene covers under half of the shortfall, and the cause of the remainder is unknown. V and J calls and clone size are copied from that table; D and trimming were computed from the DNA. The sample table holds a few hundred thousand clones, of which around 14% were seen once. The top ten clones comprise 0.019% of the sample.

This receptor chain uses TRBV6-5 and TRBJ2-2; 8 bases in the middle match TRBD1. This clonotype was sampled from a man aged 25-40 years with type 1 diabetes. Specimen: naive CD4+ T cells from blood. Sample cell subset or site, as interpreted from the label and publication: true naive CD4+ T cells. The sequence in DNA is TGTGCCAGCAGTGGGGACAGGTGGAACACCGGGGAGCTGTTTTTT. This is translated as CASSGDRWNTGELFF.